A single sample gave rise to the 8 T cell receptor beta chains below, sequenced in a study of Graves' ophthalmopathy and Graves' hyperthyroidism. The authors amplified TCR beta CDR3 regions from RNA transcripts. First-round RT-PCR with HTBI primers preceded a second-round multiplex PCR. A single record per CDR3 protein comes from TCRdb applying MiXCR to the multiplex PCR reads. The table lists about 400,000 distinct CDR3 sequences, around 21% of them singletons. The specimen was peripheral blood. These receptors all come from a woman aged 18-29 years with stable Graves' hyperthyroidism.

This clonotype was recorded at least ten times. The V and J genes are TRBV4-1 and TRBJ1-1; perhaps TRBD1 as D (5 bases). The CDR3 contains 14 residues. The germline gives CDR1 MGHRA, CDR2 YSYEKL. Trimming took off 1 base at V and 3 bases at J, with 9 bases between the two ends. The CDR3 sequence is CASSQGRGDTEAFF. The CDR3 DNA is TGCGCCAGCAGCCAAGGGCGAGGGGACACTGAAGCTTTCTTT.

V usage is TRBV6-5 and J usage is TRBJ2-7; TRBD2 matches 8 bases. J lost 6 bases, V lost 2 bases, and 9 bases had no gene match. Germline V gene data show CDR1 as MNHEY and CDR2 as SVGAGI. The CDR3 is 15 amino acids. The CDR3 DNA is TGTGCCAGCAGTTACAGTCAGCGGGAGACGGGCGAGCAGTACTTC. Residues: CASSYSQRETGEQYF.

This clonotype has a count of ten or more. The chain employs TRBV20-1 and TRBJ1-1; D unresolved. Trimming stripped 2 bases from V and 0 bases from J, with 13 bases between. The CDR3 runs to 15 residues. The germline V gene encodes CDR1 DFQATT and CDR2 SNEGSKA (reference sequence). The CDR3 DNA is TGCAGTGCTAGATCGCGCCCGGGAATGAACACTGAAGCTTTCTTT. Translation: CSARSRPGMNTEAFF.

This clonotype came up many times. Here the CDR3 reads CASSIVGRVGTGELFF. The CDR3 bases are TGTGCCAGTAGTATAGTCGGCAGGGTGGGCACCGGGGAGCTGTTTTTT. The V call is TRBV19, the J call TRBJ2-2, with D perhaps matching TRBD1 (5 bases). Germline V CDR1 and CDR2: LNHDA, SQIVND (reference sequence). With 1 base removed from V and 4 bases from J, the gap between germline ends came to 13 bases. The CDR3 length is 16 residues.

This clonotype was picked up many times. This chain uses TRBV5-1 with TRBJ2-5, with 7 bases lining up with TRBD2. V was clipped by 0 bases and J by 1 base; unmatched bases: 6. CDR3 size: 16 residues. From germline, CDR1 is SGHRS and CDR2 YFSETQ. CDR3 coding DNA: TGCGCCAGCAGCTTGGTTACTAGCGAGTTCCAAGAGACCCAGTACTTC. Amino acid sequence: CASSLVTSEFQETQYF.

This clonotype was detected ten times or more. The V and J genes are TRBV6-1 and TRBJ1-1, with no clear D. CDR1 and CDR2 (germline): MNHNS, SASEGT. The CDR3 length is 14 residues. V was clipped by 6 bases and J by 4 bases, with 15 bases between them. The CDR3, as DNA: TGTGCCAGCAGGATGGGTGGGGATAGCACTGAAGCTTTCTTT. Amino acids: CASRMGGDSTEAFF.

This clonotype was detected once. V gene TRBV7-8 combines with J gene TRBJ2-6, with D uncertain. This CDR3 has 14 residues. V lost 3 bases, J lost 2 bases, and 5 bases lay in between. Per the germline V gene, CDR1 is SGHVS and CDR2 is FQNEAQ. The CDR3 region has the DNA TGTGCCAGCAGCTTCCTTCCTGGGGCCAACGTCCTGACTTTC. Residues: CASSFLPGANVLTF.

The CDR3 region is CASGGLAARGLFF. The CDR3 bases are TGTGCCAGCGGAGGACTAGCGGCTCGGGGGCTGTTTTTT. The V and J genes are TRBV6-1 and TRBJ2-2, with TRBD2 identical over 10 bases. CDR1 and CDR2 from the germline V gene are MNHNS and SASEGT. The CDR3 contains 13 residues. The V and J ends lost 8 bases and 13 bases, in that order; junction bases with no gene match: 10.